The 27 T cell receptor beta chains below were found in one sample sequenced in a study of regulatory T cells in long-lasting Graves disease. Through Arm-PCR of CDR3 regions and iRepertoire HTBI primers, TCR beta libraries were built. One entry per CDR3 protein, called by TCRdb with MiXCR from the multiplex PCR reads. The repertoire consists of about 330,000 distinct CDR3 sequences, with roughly 17% occurring once and the leading ten covering around 21%. Documented time point: newly diagnosed GD, antithyroid drugs for less than 3 months. PBMCs provided the RNA from which the TCR library was made. These same records also appear under a second study, on T cells in Graves' hyperthyroidism and ophthalmopathy.

Sequencing was performed on peripheral blood mononuclear cells (PBMCs), taken at new diagnosis, from a patient treated with antithyroid drugs. The source is a woman aged 18-30 years with Graves disease.

The chain links TRBV28 to TRBJ1-3; D is unclear. V lost 4 bases, J lost 8 bases, and 9 bases lay in between. CDR1 is MDHEN and CDR2 is SYDVKM in the germline V gene. There are 12 residues in the CDR3. The CDR3 DNA reads as TGTGCCAGCAGTTCCAATTGGGACACCATATATTTT. The encoded protein is CASSSNWDTIYF.

The sample holds a few counts of this clonotype. This sequence joins TRBV7-9 and TRBJ1-2, with D uncertain. The CDR3 extends over 16 amino acids. V was cut by 5 bases and J by 7 bases, with 23 bases left in between. Germline CDR1 is SEHNR and CDR2 is FQNEAQ (reference sequence). The CDR3 nucleotides are TGTGCCAGCAGCAAAATCGGAGGAACTACCCTCCGTGGCTACACCTTC. Amino acid sequence: CASSKIGGTTLRGYTF.

This clonotype was detected only a few times. The conserved final phenylalanine or tryptophan is absent from the CDR3, which likely points to a read error. The rearrangement uses TRBV5-4 and TRBJ2-1; the D gene is possibly TRBD2 (6 bases). The CDR3 runs 15 residues. V was shortened by 4 bases and J by 10 bases, with 21 bases between the two germline ends. CDR1 is SGHNT and CDR2 is YYREEE in the germline V gene (reference sequence). The CDR3 is CASSLRGTEGREQFL. In DNA form, the CDR3 reads TGTGCCAGCAGCCTGCGAGGGACTGAGGGTCGAGAGCAGTTCCTC.

The CDR3 DNA reads as TGTGCCAGCAGGAGGACCCCTCGATCAGATACGCAGTATTTT. Protein sequence: CASRRTPRSDTQYF. V gene TRBV6-1 combines with J gene TRBJ2-3, with D unclear. The CDR3 covers 14 residues. The germline V gene has CDR1 MNHNS and CDR2 SASEGT. The V gene lost 6 bases and the J gene lost 4 bases, with 14 bases spanning the gap.

This clonotype came up many times. The rearrangement links TRBV11-2 to TRBJ2-1, with a possible D match to TRBD2 (6 bases). The CDR3 has 15 amino acids. Germline CDR1 SGHAT, CDR2 FQNNGV. The V and J ends lost 3 bases and 9 bases respectively, with 18 bases between them. In nucleotides, the CDR3 is TGTGCCAGCAGCTTTTCCCTCGGGGGAGGCGGTGAGCAGTTCTTC. It specifies CASSFSLGGGGEQFF.

The sample holds a few counts of this clonotype. The gene calls are TRBV7-9 and TRBJ2-3; D is undetermined. CDR1 and CDR2 (germline): SEHNR, FQNEAQ (reference sequence). The CDR3 is 11 amino acids. The ends were cut back, 8 bases at V and 4 bases at J, with 7 bases in the middle. The CDR3 sequence is CASGRADTQYF. CDR3 in DNA: TGTGCCAGCGGCCGCGCAGATACGCAGTATTTT.

This clonotype appeared a few times. This chain joins TRBV27 and TRBJ2-7; D gene unclear. Germline CDR1 and CDR2: MNHEY and SMNVEV (reference sequence). The CDR3 is 14 residues long. V was pared by 6 bases and J by 5 bases, with 17 bases between. CDR3 bases: TGTGCCAGCAGCCGAATTTGGGAATCCCACGAGCAGTACTTC. Its protein product is CASSRIWESHEQYF.

This clonotype was detected a few times. This chain joins TRBV2 and TRBJ1-2; 8 bases agree with TRBD1. Germline CDR1 SNHLY, CDR2 FYNNEI. This CDR3 has 14 amino acids. Germline trimming cut 8 bases from V and 3 bases from J; bases unmatched to any gene: 8. The CDR3 sequence is CASGLAGGDYGYTF. CDR3 in DNA: TGTGCCAGCGGGTTGGCAGGGGGCGACTATGGCTACACCTTC.

This clonotype was observed a handful of times. The genes are TRBV6-2 or TRBV6-3 and TRBJ2-1; 7 positions agree with TRBD2. Germline V gives CDR1 MNHEY, CDR2 SVGEGT. V lost 6 bases and J lost 4; bases outside the gene matches: 3. The CDR3 length is 13 residues. The chain's CDR3 is CASRASGYNEQFF. The CDR3 DNA is TGTGCCAGCAGGGCTAGCGGTTACAATGAGCAGTTCTTC.

Written as DNA, the CDR3 is TGTGCCACCAGCAGACCTGGGGACAGAAACACAGATACGCAGTATTTT. It translates to CATSRPGDRNTDTQYF. This chain connects TRBV15 to TRBJ2-3; 7 bases agree with TRBD1. J gave up 2 bases and V 2 bases, and 7 bases lay outside the gene matches. The CDR3 runs to 16 residues. Germline V gene lookup returns CDR1 LNHNV and CDR2 YYDKDF (reference sequence).

This clonotype was seen repeatedly, ten times or more. V gene TRBV20-1 combines with J gene TRBJ2-3, with D perhaps matching TRBD2 (6 bases). The CDR3 has 15 amino acids. The germline V gene has CDR1 DFQATT and CDR2 SNEGSKA (reference sequence). Trimming took 3 bases from V and 0 from J, leaving 13 bases between them. CDR3 amino acids: CSASRREGSTDTQYF. The CDR3 region has the DNA TGCAGTGCTAGTAGGCGGGAAGGGAGCACAGATACGCAGTATTTT.

The sample holds many counts of this clonotype. The chain uses TRBV27 and TRBJ2-5; D is unresolved. CDR1 and CDR2 from the germline V gene are MNHEY and SMNVEV (reference sequence). This CDR3 region has 12 residues. V shed 9 bases and J shed 1 base, with 9 bases lying between them. The CDR3 sequence: CASMDSQETQYF. The CDR3 DNA follows: TGTGCCAGTATGGATTCCCAAGAGACCCAGTACTTC.

V is TRBV5-6 and J is TRBJ1-6; D is undetermined. In germline, CDR1 is SGHDT, CDR2 YYEEEE. V dropped 0 bases and J dropped 0 bases, with 4 bases sitting between them. The CDR3 is made up of 15 amino acids. The CDR3 sequence: CASSLGVSYNSPLHF. The CDR3 DNA sequence: TGTGCCAGCAGCTTGGGGGTCTCCTATAATTCACCCCTCCACTTT.

On this clonotype itself: This may be a read error, as it is one base from a much larger clone. The chain carries TRBV6-2 or TRBV6-3 and TRBJ1-1; 9 bases are shared with TRBD1. Germline V gives CDR1 MNHEY, CDR2 SVGEGT. The CDR3 totals 15 residues. V shed 4 bases and J 0 bases; nucleotides not matched to a gene: 3. The CDR3 DNA reads as TGTGCCAGCAGTTTCCACAGGGGGCTGAACACTGAAGCTTTCTTT. Translation gives CASSFHRGLNTEAFF.

This clonotype was seen repeatedly, ten times or more. The rearrangement uses TRBV6-1 and TRBJ2-1, with 13 nucleotides matching TRBD2. Germline trimming cut 6 bases from V and 0 bases from J; bases unmatched to any gene: 2. Per germline, CDR1 MNHNS and CDR2 SASEGT. The CDR3 contains 16 residues. The CDR3 coding sequence is TGTGCCAGCAGGGGACTAGCGGGAAGCTCCTACAATGAGCAGTTCTTC. Its translation is CASRGLAGSSYNEQFF.

Notes on this clonotype: A read error is likely here: a far larger clone is one base away. This chain connects TRBV28 to TRBJ2-1; 8 positions agree with TRBD1. The end of the DNA fits TRBJ2-5 better, so the J call may be wrong. Germline V gene sequence: CDR1 MDHEN, CDR2 SYDVKM. There are 15 residues in the CDR3. CDR3 protein: CVSNQGGQAQETQYF. The CDR3, as DNA: TGTGTCAGCAACCAGGGGGGACAGGCCCAAGAGACCCAGTACTTC.

This clonotype was detected many times. The chain is built from TRBV4-1 and TRBJ2-7, with D possibly TRBD1 on 5 matching bases. The CDR3 is 15 amino acids. CDR1 is MGHRA and CDR2 is YSYEKL in the germline V gene. V dropped 5 bases and J dropped 2 bases, with 16 bases sitting between them. The CDR3 region is CASSYKATEAYEQYF. In DNA, the CDR3 is TGCGCCAGCAGCTACAAGGCGACAGAAGCCTACGAGCAGTACTTC.

The table lists this clonotype with a few counts. The DNA of the CDR3 is TGCGCCAGCAGCCAAGACGGGCCAGGGGACGCTGAAGCTTTCTTT. Translated, it gives CASSQDGPGDAEAFF. This chain joins TRBV4-1 and TRBJ1-1; D is perhaps TRBD1 (6 bases). Trimming shortened V by 0 bases and J by 6 bases, and 14 bases separated the two germline ends. The CDR3 is 15 residues long. Germline assignment: CDR1 MGHRA and CDR2 YSYEKL.

In its sample, this clonotype was seen a few times. The CDR3 sequence is CASSYTGTLFF. CDR3 DNA: TGTGCCAGCAGTTATACAGGGACGCTGTTTTTT. V usage is TRBV6-5 and J usage is TRBJ1-4, with D perhaps TRBD1 (6 bases). Germline values: CDR1 MNHEY, CDR2 SVGAGI. With 3 bases removed from V and 14 bases from J, the gap between germline ends came to 10 bases. The CDR3 length is 11 residues.

The CDR3 here is CASSGTTGTEAFF. For the CDR3, the DNA is TGTGCCAGCAGTGGGACGACGGGCACTGAAGCTTTCTTT. The chain couples TRBV6-2 or TRBV6-3 to TRBJ1-1, with D possibly being TRBD1 (5 bases). In germline, CDR1 is MNHEY, CDR2 SVGEGT. Between the trimmed V and J ends, which lost 5 bases and 4 bases, there was a span of 11 bases. CDR3 length: 13 amino acids.

This clonotype was recorded many times. The rearrangement links TRBV12-3 or TRBV12-4 to TRBJ1-2; 7 nucleotides match TRBD1. This CDR3 contains 14 residues. The ends lost 3 bases at V and 5 bases at J; junction bases unmatched: 6. The CDR3 region has the DNA TGTGCCAGCAGTTTCAGGGGGGCCGCATATGGCTACACCTTC. Translating it yields CASSFRGAAYGYTF.

This clonotype was picked up many times. The chain joins TRBV20-1 to TRBJ1-5; unclear D gene. V shed 6 bases and J shed 3 bases, with 15 bases lying between them. The CDR3 has 14 amino acids. CDR1 is DFQATT and CDR2 is SNEGSKA in the germline V gene (reference sequence). The DNA of the CDR3 is TGCAGTGCGTCCCAGGTATGGGACAATCAGCCCCAGCATTTT. Protein product: CSASQVWDNQPQHF.

To note about this clonotype: A far bigger clonotype differs at one base, so this is likely a read error. The genes are TRBV6-2 or TRBV6-3 and TRBJ2-2; maybe TRBD2 (6 bases). Looked up from germline, CDR1 is MNHEY and CDR2 is SVGEGT. The length of the CDR3 is 14 residues. The CDR3 loop is CASRRDRNTGELSF. DNA for the CDR3: TGTGCCAGCAGGCGGGACCGTAACACCGGGGAGCTGTCTTTT.

This clonotype was seen at least ten times. The rearrangement joins TRBV10-3 to TRBJ2-5, with D perhaps matching TRBD2 (7 bases). Germline V CDR1 and CDR2: ENHRY, SYGVKD. Between the trimmed V and J ends, which lost 6 bases and 3 bases, there was a span of 11 bases. This CDR3 has 13 amino acids. The CDR3 protein is CAIRGGAEETQYF. The DNA of the CDR3 is TGTGCCATCAGGGGGGGGGCCGAAGAGACCCAGTACTTC.

This clonotype was observed at least ten times. The rearrangement joins TRBV3-1 to TRBJ1-1; D is ambiguous. The ends were cut back, 10 bases at V and 4 bases at J, with 16 bases in the middle. The CDR3 has 13 residues. Germline V gene data show CDR1 as LGHDT and CDR2 as YNNKEL (reference sequence). CDR3 nucleotide sequence: TGTGCCACGGCACCGGCCGCGGTCACTGAAGCTTTCTTT. Amino acids: CATAPAAVTEAFF.

This clonotype was seen repeatedly, ten times or more. The rearrangement uses TRBV11-2 and TRBJ1-1, with 7 bases aligning to TRBD1. Losses at the gene ends were 0 bases for V and 1 base for J; bases not matched to a gene: 2. The CDR3 covers 15 residues. Germline loops: CDR1 SGHAT, CDR2 FQNNGV. CDR3 nucleotide sequence: TGTGCCAGCAGCTTAGAGAGGACAGGGAACACTGAAGCTTTCTTT. Encoded protein: CASSLERTGNTEAFF. The variable domain in full, completed from reference TRBV11-2 and TRBJ1-1, reads EAGVAQSPRYKIIEKRQSVAFWCNPISGHATLYWYQQILGQGPKLLIQFQNNGVVDDSQLPKDRFSAERLKGVDSTLKIQPAKLEDSAVYLCASSLERTGNTEAFFGQGTRLTVV.

This clonotype appeared many times. The chain links TRBV9 to TRBJ2-5; possible D gene TRBD1, 6 bases. Trimming took 4 bases from V and 3 from J, leaving 10 bases between them. This CDR3 is 13 amino acids long. The V gene's germline CDR1 is SGDLS and CDR2 YYNGEE. This chain's CDR3 is CASSLQGKETQYF. In DNA, the CDR3 is TGTGCCAGCAGCCTCCAGGGGAAAGAGACCCAGTACTTC. Variable domain in full (rest from reference TRBV9 and TRBJ2-5): DSGVTQTPKHLITATGQRVTLRCSPRSGDLSVYWYQQSLDQGLQFLIQYYNGEERAKGNILERFSAQQFPDLHSELNLSSLELGDSALYFCASSLQGKETQYFGPGTRLLVL.